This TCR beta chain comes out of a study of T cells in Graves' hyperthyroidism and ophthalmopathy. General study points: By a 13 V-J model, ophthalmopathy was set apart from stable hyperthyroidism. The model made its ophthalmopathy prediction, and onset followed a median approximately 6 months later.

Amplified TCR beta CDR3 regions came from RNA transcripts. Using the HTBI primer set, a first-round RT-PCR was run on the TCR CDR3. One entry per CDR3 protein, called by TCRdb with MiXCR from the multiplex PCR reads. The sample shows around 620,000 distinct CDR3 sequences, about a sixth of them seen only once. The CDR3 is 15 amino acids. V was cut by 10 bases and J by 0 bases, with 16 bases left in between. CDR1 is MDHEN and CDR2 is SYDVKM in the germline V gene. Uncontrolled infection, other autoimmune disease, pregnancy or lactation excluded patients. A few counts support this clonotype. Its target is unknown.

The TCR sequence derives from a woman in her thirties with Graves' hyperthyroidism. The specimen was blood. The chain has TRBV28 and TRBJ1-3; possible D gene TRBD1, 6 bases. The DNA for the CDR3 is TGTGCCATCCGCTCGGGGACAAACTCTGGAAACACCATATATTTT. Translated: CAIRSGTNSGNTIYF.